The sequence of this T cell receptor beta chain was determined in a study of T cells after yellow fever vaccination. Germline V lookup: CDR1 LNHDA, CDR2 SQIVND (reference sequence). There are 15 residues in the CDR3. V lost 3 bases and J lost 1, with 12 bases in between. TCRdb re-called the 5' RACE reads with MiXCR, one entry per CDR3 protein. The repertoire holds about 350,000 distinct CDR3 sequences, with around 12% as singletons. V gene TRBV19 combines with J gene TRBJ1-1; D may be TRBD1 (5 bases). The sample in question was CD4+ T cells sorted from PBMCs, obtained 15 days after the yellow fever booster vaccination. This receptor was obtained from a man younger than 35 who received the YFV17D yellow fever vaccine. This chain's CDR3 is CASSIPFGANTEAFF. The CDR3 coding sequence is TGTGCCAGTAGTATCCCATTTGGGGCGAACACTGAAGCTTTCTTT.